This T cell receptor beta chain appears in the sequencing data of a study of CD8 T cells in ankylosing spondylitis. Overall study results and limits: Typical of ankylosing spondylitis blood, it appeared, was a TCR beta motif of eight highly homologous variants.

V dropped 0 bases and J dropped 0 bases, with 9 bases sitting between them. This CDR3 contains 15 residues. The germline CDR1 and CDR2 sequences are SGDLS and YYNGEE. TCRdb reanalysed the 5' RACE reads using MiXCR and keeps one entry per CDR3 protein. This table holds around 150,000 distinct CDR3 sequences, 5.5% to 7.5% found once. In this sample, this clonotype turned up many times. Its cognate antigen is unknown. Source material: blood, either unsorted or a sorted T cell fraction (not recorded which). The receptor's source is a female donor with ankylosing spondylitis or in good health (not recorded which). The chain has TRBV9 and TRBJ1-1, with D possibly matching TRBD1 (5 bases). Here the CDR3 DNA reads TGTGCCAGCAGCGTAGGCCCGGGGGTGAACACTGAAGCTTTCTTT. Amino acids: CASSVGPGVNTEAFF.